This note documents a single TCR beta chain sequence. Primed by a sample-barcoded 5' primer and a J-beta primer mix, a second PCR proceeded for about 7 to 12 cycles. TCRdb independently ran MiXCR on the 5' RACE reads; one entry per CDR3 protein. The repertoire includes under 950,000 distinct CDR3 sequences, 22% of them detected once, and around a fifth sits in the top ten. The sample is drawn from a study of blood T cells in healthy people across ages. The CDR3 contains 16 residues. V lost 3 bases, J lost 0 bases, and 6 bases stayed unmatched. Germline assignment: CDR1 DFQATT and CDR2 SNEGSKA (reference sequence).

This TCR came from a man in his 70s in good health. This sequence joins TRBV20-1 and TRBJ2-4; 9 nucleotides agree with TRBD1. The sequencing sample was made of blood. This CDR3 is CSARDRGLLAKNIQYF. CDR3 nucleotide sequence: TGCAGTGCTAGGGACAGGGGCCTCCTAGCCAAAAACATTCAGTACTTC.